This TCR beta chain comes out of a study of cytomegalovirus exposure and HLA in healthy donors. Germline V gene lookup returns CDR1 MNHEY and CDR2 SVGAGI. Trimming cost V 0 bases and J 7 bases, with 10 bases left between them. The CDR3 sequence is 15 residues long. PCR was performed using 60 Vbeta and 13 Jbeta primers. The data were produced by immunoSEQ multiplex PCR, yet TCRdb's version contains in-frame clones alone and is incomplete. The sample records more than 150,000 clones, 82% being singletons. This clone was seen a few times. Sequencing input: PBMCs. The chain has TRBV6-5 and TRBJ1-6, with a possible D match to TRBD1 (5 bases). The clonotype was recovered from a man between 35 and 55 years old in good health and CMV-seronegative. This CDR3 reads CASSYSRGTNSPLHF. The CDR3 DNA reads TGTGCCAGCAGTTACTCTAGGGGAACAAATTCACCCCTCCACTTT.